These T cell receptor beta chains were read from a single sample in a study of blood T cell repertoires in COVID-19. The table came from immunoSEQ multiplex PCR; TCRdb's copy has only in-frame clones and leaves some out. The sample carries over 200,000 clones, 80% to 95% recorded once. Input material: peripheral blood. The receptor source for this set is a man aged 60 to 69 with COVID-19, enrolled during active disease. Both conserved end residues are part of each CDR3. A D gene is named only where the DNA matches it firmly. Clone size is not always given. Where it is, it says once, few, many or a class for expanded clones.

CASSAGGVDYGYTF,TGCGCCAGCAGCGCGGGGGGTGTTGACTATGGCTACACCTTC,TRBJ1-2,14,TRBV5-1,NA,NA
CASSLGQDLNEQFF,TGTGCCAGCAGCTTAGGACAGGATTTGAATGAGCAGTTCTTC,TRBJ2-1,14,TRBV11-3,NA,NA
CASRSRTALPSPLHF,TGTGCCAGCAGATCACGGACAGCCCTCCCCTCACCCCTCCACTTT,TRBJ1-6,15,TRBV6-5,NA,NA
CASSLALRGSNYGYTF,TGTGCCAGCAGCTTAGCGCTAAGAGGGTCTAACTATGGCTACACCTTC,TRBJ1-2,16,TRBV7-9,NA,NA
CASSLSGPGYEQYF,TGTGCCAGCAGCTTAAGCGGGCCAGGCTACGAGCAGTACTTC,TRBJ2-7,14,TRBV7-8,NA,NA
CATRSGEVNNQPQHF,TGTGCCACCAGGTCTGGGGAGGTTAACAATCAGCCCCAGCATTTT,TRBJ1-5,15,TRBV10-3,NA,NA
CAYARRDSNQPQHF,TGTGCCTACGCAAGGAGGGATAGCAATCAGCCCCAGCATTTT,TRBJ1-5,14,TRBV28,NA,few
CASSLATGLVYEQYF,TGTGCCAGCAGCTTAGCGACAGGCCTCGTCTACGAGCAGTACTTC,TRBJ2-7,15,TRBV7-9,NA,NA
CSASFRGSTAEQYF,TGCAGTGCTAGTTTCCGCGGAAGTACCGCTGAGCAGTACTTC,TRBJ2-7,14,TRBV20-1,NA,NA
CASSLRLAEISDTQYF,TGCGCCAGCAGCTTACGACTAGCGGAGATTTCTGATACGCAGTATTTT,TRBJ2-3,16,TRBV4-1,TRBD2,NA
CASSLGQATEAFF,TGTGCCAGCAGTCTAGGACAGGCCACTGAAGCTTTCTTT,TRBJ1-1,13,TRBV12-3/TRBV12-4,TRBD1,NA
CASSTGVDTGELFF,TGTGCCAGTAGTACCGGGGTGGACACCGGGGAGCTGTTTTTT,TRBJ2-2,14,TRBV19,NA,NA
CASSLITGVNTGELFF,TGTGCCAGCAGCTTGATCACGGGGGTTAACACCGGGGAGCTGTTTTTT,TRBJ2-2,16,TRBV5-8,NA,NA
CASSPTDRANSPLHF,TGTGCCAGCAGCCCGACGGACAGGGCGAATTCACCCCTCCACTTT,TRBJ1-6,15,TRBV5-4,TRBD1,NA
CASSQDTKHTEAFF,TGTGCCAGCAGCCAAGATACTAAGCACACTGAAGCTTTCTTT,TRBJ1-1,14,TRBV3-1/TRBV3-2,NA,once
CAWSRPEALRF,TGTGCCTGGAGCCGACCCGAGGCGCTACGATTT,TRBJ1-4,11,TRBV30,NA,once
CASSVRAGGTYEQYF,TGTGCCAGCAGCGTCCGGGCGGGGGGGACCTACGAGCAGTACTTC,TRBJ2-7,15,TRBV27,TRBD2,NA
CASSPDRTNTGELFF,TGTGCCAGCAGCCCGGACAGGACGAACACCGGGGAGCTGTTTTTT,TRBJ2-2,15,TRBV7-2,TRBD1,NA
CASSFGTSGSWQNEQFF,TGTGCCAGCAGTTTCGGGACTAGCGGGAGTTGGCAGAATGAGCAGTTCTTC,TRBJ2-1,17,TRBV19,TRBD2,NA
CASREGFAGDNEQFF,TGTGCCAGTAGGGAGGGATTCGCGGGGGACAATGAGCAGTTCTTC,TRBJ2-1,15,TRBV19,TRBD2,NA
CASSDGTSGGSQETQYF,TGTGCCAGCAGCGACGGGACTAGCGGGGGCTCGCAAGAGACCCAGTACTTC,TRBJ2-5,17,TRBV9,TRBD2,NA
CASSIIQGPYGYTF,TGTGCCAGCAGCATTATCCAGGGTCCCTATGGCTACACCTTC,TRBJ1-2,14,TRBV14,NA,NA
CASIPQGGGDGYTF,TGTGCCAGTATCCCACAAGGAGGGGGCGATGGCTACACCTTC,TRBJ1-2,14,TRBV19,TRBD1,NA
CASSLSGGGQETQYF,TGTGCCAGCAGCCTTTCGGGAGGGGGCCAAGAGACCCAGTACTTC,TRBJ2-5,15,TRBV6-6,TRBD2,NA
CASSSWALTEAFF,TGTGCCAGCAGCTCCTGGGCCCTGACTGAAGCTTTCTTT,TRBJ1-1,13,TRBV11-2,NA,NA
CASSVAFGYGYTF,TGTGCCAGCAGCGTAGCGTTCGGTTATGGCTACACCTTC,TRBJ1-2,13,TRBV9,NA,NA
CASSLGDSYSGNTIYF,TGCGCCAGCAGCTTGGGCGACAGCTACTCTGGAAACACCATATATTTT,TRBJ1-3,16,TRBV5-1,NA,NA
CASSLNSGMNTEAFF,TGTGCCAGCAGCCTGAACTCCGGGATGAACACTGAAGCTTTCTTT,TRBJ1-1,15,TRBV2,NA,NA
CASSIDRGGRRVNNEQFF,TGTGCCAGTAGTATAGATCGAGGAGGGCGGAGGGTGAACAATGAGCAGTTCTTC,TRBJ2-1,18,TRBV19,NA,NA
CASSAPGRGEKLFF,TGTGCCAGCAGCGCACCCGGGAGGGGGGAAAAACTGTTTTTT,TRBJ1-4,14,TRBV9,NA,NA
CASSTPRGTDSGNTIYF,TGTGCCAGTAGTACCCCCAGGGGGACGGATTCTGGAAACACCATATATTTT,TRBJ1-3,17,TRBV19,TRBD1,NA
CASSISGLAVSTDTQYF,TGTGCCAGCAGCATCTCGGGACTAGCGGTTAGCACAGATACGCAGTATTTT,TRBJ2-3,17,TRBV7-2,TRBD2,NA
CSVDPRGGRTNYGYTF,TGCAGCGTTGACCCTAGGGGGGGCCGAACTAACTATGGCTACACCTTC,TRBJ1-2,16,TRBV29-1,NA,NA
CASTPSGSSGNTIYF,TGTGCCAGCACCCCATCAGGCTCCTCTGGAAACACCATATATTTT,TRBJ1-3,15,TRBV6-5,NA,NA
CASSLSVRFIHQPQHF,TGTGCCAGCAGTTTATCGGTGAGATTTATCCATCAGCCCCAGCATTTT,TRBJ1-5,16,TRBV28,NA,NA
CASSPPGRGVSTDTQYF,TGTGCCAGCTCACCACCGGGGCGGGGCGTCTCGACAGATACGCAGTATTTT,TRBJ2-3,17,TRBV18,NA,NA
CASSIPGGPTGELFF,TGTGCCAGTAGTATACCCGGGGGGCCCACCGGGGAGCTGTTTTTT,TRBJ2-2,15,TRBV19,NA,NA
CASIPSGGRGEQYF,TGTGCCAGCATCCCAAGCGGGGGTAGAGGGGAGCAGTACTTC,TRBJ2-7,14,TRBV7-9,TRBD2,NA
CASSPRELYEQYF,TGTGCCAGCAGTCCTCGGGAACTCTACGAGCAGTACTTC,TRBJ2-7,13,TRBV12-3/TRBV12-4,NA,NA
CASSFNQETQYF,TGTGCCAGCAGCTTTAACCAAGAGACCCAGTACTTC,TRBJ2-5,12,TRBV7-8,NA,few
CATGTGRSANEKLFF,TGTGCCACCGGGACAGGGAGGTCTGCTAATGAAAAACTGTTTTTT,TRBJ1-4,15,TRBV15,TRBD1,NA